The 13 T cell receptor beta chains reported below all come from one sample, sequenced in a study of tumor-infiltrating lymphocytes in primary liver carcinoma. Extraction of RNA together with DNA used roughly 19-31 mg of unsorted bulk tissue. Starting from 500 ng of total RNA, TCR beta cDNA was produced with a primer in the constant region. Slightly modified ARM-PCR served as the procedure for the TCR beta libraries. These libraries came from three rounds of nested multiplex PCR. Primers for the first two PCR rounds were TRBV1-TRBV30 forward primers and a C-beta reverse primer (approximately 10 cycles per round). TCRdb processed the multiplex PCR reads anew with MiXCR; each CDR3 protein has one entry. The data show 100,000 to 150,000 distinct CDR3 sequences, 55% to 75% seen once. The sequenced material came from liver tumor tissue from sampling region 3. As for subset: tumor region T3, left-lateral pole. All receptors derive from a woman aged 55 to 70 with primary liver carcinoma and hepatitis B virus infection.

For this clonotype: The germline gene is not matched at one end of the junction; a read error may be the cause. The genes are TRBV6-1 and TRBJ1-2, with 11 bases fitting TRBD1. The V gene's germline CDR1 is MNHNS and CDR2 SASEGT. This CDR3 has 17 amino acids. Here the CDR3 DNA reads TGTCACAGCACCGCCGGGACAGGGGGATACTATGCTGGGGGCTGCACCTTC. Translated: CHSTAGTGGYYAGGCTF.

Details on this clonotype: A much more abundant neighbour one base away suggests this may be a read error. The rearrangement joins TRBV5-1 to TRBJ1-2; D not resolved. The CDR3 length is 14 residues. CDR1 SGHRS and CDR2 YFSETQ come from the germline V gene. For the CDR3, the DNA is TGCGCCAACAGCTCCGTCGAGGGTAGCTATGGCTACACCTTC. Its translation: CANSSVEGSYGYTF.

This clonotype was found a few times. Possible read error: a much larger clone is one base away. DNA of the CDR3: TGTGCCAGCAACCGGGACAGGGGGGACACTGAAGCTTTCTTT. Translated, it gives CASNRDRGDTEAFF. The chain couples TRBV7-9 to TRBJ1-1; 11 positions match TRBD1. This CDR3 comprises 14 residues. The ends lost 7 bases at V and 3 bases at J; junction bases unmatched: 4. Per the germline V gene, CDR1 is SEHNR and CDR2 is FQNEAQ (reference sequence). Variable domain in full (rest from reference TRBV7-9 and TRBJ1-1): DTGVSQNPRHKITKRGQNVTFRCDPISEHNRLYWYRQTLGQGPEFLTYFQNEAQLEKSRLLSDRFSAERPKGSFSTLEIQRTEQGDSAMYLCASNRDRGDTEAFFGQGTRLTVV.

On this clonotype itself: Mismatch with germline at one junction end may stem from a read error. This sequence joins TRBV11-2 and TRBJ2-7, with D possibly TRBD2 on 6 matching bases. Germline-derived CDR1 and CDR2 are SGHAT and FQNNGV. The CDR3 spans 15 residues. Written as DNA, the CDR3 is TGTGCCAGCTGCTTAGTGGCGGGGCTAAGCTACGAGCAGTACTTC. Its protein is CASCLVAGLSYEQYF.

Of note for this clonotype: One base away lies a much larger clone, so this may be a sequencing read error. The chain couples TRBV6-6 to TRBJ1-4; D unclear. Looked up from germline, CDR1 is MNHNY and CDR2 is SVGAGI (reference sequence). The CDR3 covers 15 residues. CDR3 loop: CVSKNSLSTNEKLFF. The DNA of the CDR3 is TGTGTCAGCAAAAACAGTCTATCAACTAATGAAAAACTGTTTTTT.

Details on this clonotype: This may be a read error: a much more frequent sequence differs by one nucleotide. CDR3 sequence reads: CGSSRGTSTSYNEQFF. CDR3 coding DNA: TGTGGCAGCAGCAGAGGGACCTCGACCTCCTACAATGAGCAGTTCTTC. The rearrangement joins TRBV11-3 to TRBJ2-1; possibly TRBD1 or TRBD2 for D (5 bases each). The CDR3 totals 16 residues. Germline-derived CDR1 and CDR2 are SGHNT and YENEEA.

In its sample, this clonotype was seen many times. The chain employs TRBV7-8 and TRBJ2-1; 8 positions match TRBD2. Losses at the gene ends were 5 bases for V and 7 bases for J; bases not matched to a gene: 7. The CDR3 is 14 amino acids. Germline V gene lookup returns CDR1 SGHVS and CDR2 FQNEAQ. CDR3: CASSHREGRNEQFF. The CDR3 region has the DNA TGTGCCAGCAGCCACCGGGAGGGGAGGAATGAGCAGTTCTTC.

For this clonotype: The final CDR3 position lacks the conserved phenylalanine or tryptophan, pointing to a likely read error. The CDR3 region has the DNA TGTGCCAGCACCTTGGGACAGGGCGCCGGCTACGAGCAGTACTAC. Its protein is CASTLGQGAGYEQYY. V gene TRBV6-1 combines with J gene TRBJ2-7, with 9 bases lining up with TRBD1. The CDR3 length is 15 residues. Germline CDR1 is MNHNS and CDR2 is SASEGT. After removal of 7 bases from V and 3 bases from J, the junction contained 10 bases not matched to a gene.

Of note for this clonotype: In this CDR3 the conserved last residue, phenylalanine or tryptophan, is missing, so a read error is likely. The J gene is TRBJ2-5, the V gene TRBV12-3 or TRBV12-4; D is undetermined. Trimming left V 6 bases short and J 5 bases short, with 10 bases between. The CDR3 sequence is 12 residues long. The CDR3 DNA is TGTGCCAGCAGAAACGACCTGGAGACCCAGTACTCC. Amino acid sequence: CASRNDLETQYS.

On this clonotype itself: A read error may be the cause here, since a much bigger clone is one base away. The chain carries TRBV12-3 or TRBV12-4 and TRBJ1-6; D call uncertain. The CDR3 extends over 14 amino acids. Trimming pared 5 bases from V and 0 bases from J, leaving 5 bases between. CDR3 loop: CASSRTSYNSPLHF. CDR3 in DNA: TGTGCCAGCAGTCGTACCTCCTATAATTCACCCCTCCACTTT.

This clonotype was detected only a few times. A much larger clonotype is one base distant, so this may be a read error. The rearrangement joins TRBV12-3 or TRBV12-4 to TRBJ1-5; TRBD1 agrees at 7 bases. The CDR3 covers 11 residues. Here the CDR3 DNA reads TGTGCCAGCAGTTCTGACAGGGCCCAGCGTTTT. This encodes CASSSDRAQRF.

The rearrangement joins TRBV7-9 to TRBJ2-1; TRBD2 matches at 10 bases. From germline, CDR1 is SEHNR and CDR2 FQNEAQ (reference sequence). CDR3 size: 19 residues. V lost 5 bases, J lost 7 bases, and 20 bases stayed unmatched. The CDR3 region is CASSPISGNPSGSGNEQFF. The DNA of the CDR3 is TGTGCCAGCAGCCCCATTAGCGGGAATCCTAGCGGGAGCGGAAATGAGCAGTTCTTC.

This clonotype was observed many times. This rearrangement joins TRBV30 to TRBJ1-2; D might be TRBD1 (6 bases). CDR3 size: 16 residues. The germline V and J ends were trimmed by 0 bases and 4 bases, with 18 bases remaining between them. The germline CDR1 and CDR2 sequences are GTSNPN and SVGIG (reference sequence). The chain's CDR3 is CAWSVSQGVRIYGYTF. The CDR3 region has the DNA TGTGCCTGGAGTGTTTCACAGGGAGTCCGCATCTATGGCTACACCTTC.